The present TCR beta chain was sequenced within a study of shared clonotypes between healthy human individuals. On the study more broadly: Donors consisted of a couple of women and a few men between 18 and 49. Notes on the study in general: Clonotypes that were shared across a handful of donors made up about 4.5% of naive CD4 clonotypes. Limited genetic and exposure-history diversity came from having few donors.

Libraries were prepared by immunoSEQ multiplex PCR; TCRdb keeps only in-frame clonotypes and omits some of them. The table shows 2,500,000 or so clones, with 85% to 95% occurring only once. Looked up from germline, CDR1 is SGHDT and CDR2 is YYEEEE. The CDR3 has 16 amino acids. With 1 base clipped from V and 8 bases from J, the junction kept 9 bases outside the gene matches. This clone was seen a single time. The antigen is unknown. The chain is built from TRBV5-6 and TRBJ1-2, with TRBD1 matching 12 bases. This TCR derives from a young man in good health. Some clones in this sample may be carry-over from other donors' samples. Sequences were obtained from naive CD4+ T cells from PBMCs. Subset specified: CD45RA+ positively selected. The CDR3 bases are TGTGCCAGCAGCTTGTGGGACAGGGGGCGGATTGGCGGCTACACCTTC. As protein: CASSLWDRGRIGGYTF.